These T cell receptor beta chains were read from a single sample in a study of blood T cells in healthy people across ages. MiXCR, applied by TCRdb to the 5' RACE reads, yields one record per CDR3 protein. The table has about 970,000 distinct CDR3 sequences, 51% seen once. Sequencing used blood. These receptors originate from a woman between 55 and 75 years old in good health. CDR3s include the opening cysteine and the closing phenylalanine or tryptophan. A D gene is named only where the DNA matches it firmly. Clone size is shown for a subset of rows, as once, few, many or a class of expanded clone.

cdr3_length: 15
clone_size: NA
d_call: NA
j_call: TRBJ1-2
v_call: TRBV20-1
cdr3_aa: CSARPGGVRNYGYTF
cdr3_nt: TGCAGTGCCCGACCGGGCGGGGTACGAAACTATGGCTACACCTTC

cdr3_length: 14
clone_size: few
d_call: NA
j_call: TRBJ2-3
v_call: TRBV7-2
cdr3_aa: CASSLARASDTQYF
cdr3_nt: TGTGCCAGCAGCTTAGCGCGGGCTTCAGATACGCAGTATTTT

cdr3_length: 14
clone_size: NA
d_call: TRBD2
j_call: TRBJ2-5
v_call: TRBV6-5
cdr3_aa: CASQSGRGQETQYF
cdr3_nt: TGTGCCAGCCAAAGCGGGAGGGGGCAAGAGACCCAGTACTTC

cdr3_length: 17
clone_size: NA
d_call: TRBD2
j_call: TRBJ2-1
v_call: TRBV14
cdr3_aa: CASSQTSGGNLRNEQFF
cdr3_nt: TGTGCCAGCAGCCAGACTAGCGGGGGCAATTTGCGCAATGAGCAGTTCTTC

cdr3_length: 15
clone_size: NA
d_call: TRBD1
j_call: TRBJ2-1
v_call: TRBV5-1
cdr3_aa: CAGSAGDREYNEQFF
cdr3_nt: TGCGCCGGCAGCGCTGGGGACAGGGAGTACAATGAGCAGTTCTTC

cdr3_length: 15
clone_size: NA
d_call: NA
j_call: TRBJ2-3
v_call: TRBV4-1
cdr3_aa: CASSQGWDASPAQYF
cdr3_nt: TGCGCCAGCAGCCAAGGGTGGGATGCCTCTCCAGCGCAGTATTTT

cdr3_length: 13
clone_size: few
d_call: TRBD2
j_call: TRBJ2-1
v_call: TRBV20-1
cdr3_aa: CSATRGGYNEQFF
cdr3_nt: TGCAGTGCTACTCGGGGGGGGTACAATGAGCAGTTCTTC

cdr3_length: 15
clone_size: NA
d_call: NA
j_call: TRBJ1-2
v_call: TRBV4-3
cdr3_aa: CASSQDTARGYGHTF
cdr3_nt: TGCGCCAGCAGCCAAGATACCGCCCGGGGCTATGGCCACACCTTC

cdr3_length: 16
clone_size: NA
d_call: TRBD1
j_call: TRBJ2-1
v_call: TRBV4-1
cdr3_aa: CASSQDPGQGNDEQFF
cdr3_nt: TGCGCCAGCAGCCAAGACCCCGGACAGGGTAATGATGAGCAGTTCTTC

cdr3_length: 13
clone_size: few
d_call: NA
j_call: TRBJ2-5
v_call: TRBV2
cdr3_aa: CASTGQHQETQYF
cdr3_nt: TGTGCCAGCACCGGGCAACACCAAGAGACCCAGTACTTC

cdr3_length: 14
clone_size: NA
d_call: NA
j_call: TRBJ2-3
v_call: TRBV27
cdr3_aa: CASRRGPGTDTQYF
cdr3_nt: TGTGCCAGCCGGAGAGGCCCAGGCACAGATACGCAGTATTTT

cdr3_length: 14
clone_size: NA
d_call: NA
j_call: TRBJ2-3
v_call: TRBV30
cdr3_aa: CAWSWASGTDTQYF
cdr3_nt: TGTGCCTGGAGTTGGGCTAGCGGCACAGATACGCAGTATTTT

cdr3_length: 17
clone_size: NA
d_call: TRBD1
j_call: TRBJ2-7
v_call: TRBV12-3/TRBV12-4
cdr3_aa: CASSFGFSGQEAYEQYF
cdr3_nt: TGTGCCAGCAGTTTCGGGTTCTCGGGACAGGAAGCCTACGAGCAGTACTTC

cdr3_length: 13
clone_size: NA
d_call: TRBD1
j_call: TRBJ1-5
v_call: TRBV12-3/TRBV12-4
cdr3_aa: CASSSYRGQPQHF
cdr3_nt: TGTGCCAGCAGTTCCTACAGGGGACAGCCCCAGCATTTT

cdr3_length: 15
clone_size: NA
d_call: TRBD1
j_call: TRBJ2-7
v_call: TRBV4-3
cdr3_aa: CASSRSTGGFYEQYF
cdr3_nt: TGCGCCAGCAGCCGTAGCACAGGGGGCTTCTACGAGCAGTACTTC

cdr3_length: 12
clone_size: NA
d_call: NA
j_call: TRBJ2-5
v_call: TRBV6-2/TRBV6-3
cdr3_aa: CASSYPSNEQYF
cdr3_nt: TGTGCCAGCAGTTACCCCTCGAATGAGCAGTACTTC

cdr3_length: 14
clone_size: NA
d_call: NA
j_call: TRBJ2-3
v_call: TRBV7-9
cdr3_aa: CASSPSTNADTQYF
cdr3_nt: TGTGCCAGCAGCCCTTCGACTAACGCAGATACGCAGTATTTT